This T cell receptor beta chain was sequenced during a study of shared clonotypes between healthy human individuals. This clone was picked up a small number of times. The assay was immunoSEQ multiplex PCR, and TCRdb's table has in-frame clones only and misses some. The sample has some 790,000 clones, about two thirds seen once; the top ten hold around 1.7%. The CDR3 runs 15 residues. Deletions cut 2 bases from V and 4 bases from J, with 15 bases between. Per the germline V gene, CDR1 is SGHVS and CDR2 is FQNEAQ. The specimen was memory CD4+ T cells sorted from blood. The subset is: CD45RA-negative fraction. This receptor was identified in a woman aged 25 to 39 in good health. This sequence joins TRBV7-8 and TRBJ2-7; the D gene is possibly TRBD2 (6 bases). For the CDR3, the DNA is TGTGCCAGCAGCTTAATTCCGGGAGAAGGTTACGAGCAGTACTTC. It encodes CASSLIPGEGYEQYF.